A selection of T cell receptor beta chains follows, all from one sample in a study of graft-versus-host responses after intestinal transplantation. Sequenced by immunoSEQ multiplex PCR; TCRdb stores in-frame clones only, minus some. Among approximately 14,000 clones listed, about 70% were seen once. This material consisted of ileum tissue, taken around 700 days after intestinal transplantation. Receptors originate from a human patient who received an intestinal transplant, so some T cells may come from the graft donor. Both conserved end residues are part of each CDR3. D genes are given only for firm matches. Clone size is given for some rows only: seen once, a few or many times, or a class if the clone is expanded.

abundance,d_gene,v_gene,j_gene,CDR3aa,CDR3nt
once,TRBD1,TRBV18,TRBJ1-2,CASSLSGGADYGYTF,TGTGCCAGCTCACTCTCAGGGGGCGCGGACTATGGCTACACCTTC
.,.,TRBV11-3,TRBJ2-4,CASSLIGRTGLAKNIQYF,TGTGCCAGCAGCTTAATAGGGAGGACAGGTCTAGCCAAAAACATTCAGTACTTC
.,TRBD2,TRBV6-6,TRBJ2-7,CASSYSLAGAPYEQYF,TGTGCCAGCAGTTACTCTCTAGCGGGAGCCCCCTACGAGCAGTACTTC
few,.,TRBV5-1,TRBJ2-1,CASSLDAQSSYNEQFF,TGCGCCAGCAGCTTGGACGCCCAGAGCTCCTACAATGAGCAGTTCTTC
.,.,TRBV6-1,TRBJ1-6,CASRIEATYSPLHF,TGTGCCAGCAGGATTGAAGCTACCTATTCACCCCTCCATTTT
few,TRBD1,TRBV6-1,TRBJ2-7,CASRRGQGPSEQYF,TGTGCCAGCAGGAGGGGACAGGGACCATCCGAGCAGTACTTC
.,.,TRBV4-2,TRBJ2-3,CASSQPATIRRPDTQYF,TGTGCCAGCAGCCAACCGGCGACTATTAGGCGTCCAGATACGCAGTATTTT
once,.,TRBV11-2,TRBJ1-2,CASSFGENYGYTF,TGTGCCAGCAGCTTCGGGGAAAACTATGGCTACACCTTC
.,TRBD1,TRBV19,TRBJ2-5,CASSRWTGEETQYF,TGTGCCAGTAGTCGATGGACAGGGGAAGAGACCCAGTACTTC
.,.,TRBV28,TRBJ1-6,CASRNSPSYNSPLHF,TGTGCCAGCAGAAACTCACCCTCCTATAATTCACCCCTCCACTTT
.,TRBD1,TRBV6-5,TRBJ1-2,CASRGTGGTYSGYTF,TGTGCCAGCAGGGGGACAGGGGGAACTTACTCTGGCTACACCTTC
.,.,TRBV5-1,TRBJ1-5,CASSLGGTSNQPQHF,TGCGCCAGCAGTCTGGGAGGGACTAGCAATCAGCCCCAGCATTTT
.,.,TRBV5-1,TRBJ1-6,CASRSGGSYNSPLHF,TGCGCCAGCAGATCGGGGGGCTCCTATAATTCACCCCTCCACTTT
.,TRBD1,TRBV4-2,TRBJ1-1,CASSQGDRENTEAFF,TGTGCCAGCAGCCAAGGGGACAGGGAGAACACTGAAGCTTTCTTT
.,.,TRBV9,TRBJ2-2,CASRKGSNTGELFF,TGTGCCAGCAGGAAGGGGTCGAACACCGGGGAGCTGTTTTTT
.,.,TRBV29-1,TRBJ2-1,CSVDWASSEQFF,TGCAGCGTTGACTGGGCCTCCAGTGAGCAGTTCTTC
few,TRBD1,TRBV18,TRBJ2-7,CASSPPIGQGAHEQYF,TGTGCCAGCTCACCACCAATCGGACAGGGGGCACACGAGCAGTACTTC
large,.,TRBV19,TRBJ2-1,CASSIADNEQFF,TGTGCCAGTAGTATAGCCGACAATGAGCAGTTCTTC
.,.,TRBV7-6,TRBJ2-6,CASSLFPDSTTGANVLTF,TGTGCCAGCAGCTTATTCCCGGACAGTACCACTGGGGCCAACGTCCTGACTTTC
.,TRBD1,TRBV11-2,TRBJ2-1,CASSRAQGNLYNEQFF,TGTGCCAGCAGCCGAGCACAGGGGAATCTCTACAATGAGCAGTTCTTC
few,TRBD2,TRBV5-1,TRBJ2-1,CASRDRGSWDEQFF,TGCGCCAGCAGGGATCGCGGGAGTTGGGATGAGCAGTTCTTC
.,.,TRBV5-1,TRBJ2-7,CASSLGWEMVSYEQYF,TGCGCCAGCAGCTTGGGGTGGGAGATGGTATCCTACGAGCAGTACTTC
.,.,TRBV19,TRBJ1-1,CASTRERAAFNTEAFF,TGTGCCAGTACCAGAGAGCGGGCAGCCTTTAACACTGAAGCTTTCTTT
.,TRBD2,TRBV30,TRBJ2-2,CAWSVLAGGPGELFF,TGTGCCTGGAGCGTACTAGCGGGGGGGCCCGGGGAGCTGTTTTTT
.,.,TRBV6-5,TRBJ2-7,CASSYRGYEQYF,TGTGCCAGCAGTTACAGGGGGTACGAGCAGTACTTC
.,TRBD2,TRBV5-4,TRBJ2-1,CASSLGSGGNYNEQFF,TGTGCCAGCAGCTTAGGAAGCGGGGGGAACTACAATGAGCAGTTCTTC
medium-sized,TRBD1,TRBV4-1,TRBJ1-1,CASSHPGGTWNTEAFF,TGCGCCAGCAGCCACCCAGGGGGCACTTGGAACACTGAAGCTTTCTTT
.,.,TRBV7-9,TRBJ1-2,CASSSGLVENNGYTF,TGTGCCAGCAGCTCAGGACTCGTAGAGAATAATGGCTACACCTTC
.,.,TRBV5-4,TRBJ1-2,CASSGGLGAYVYGYTF,TGTGCCAGCAGCGGAGGATTGGGGGCATACGTCTATGGCTACACCTTC
.,TRBD1,TRBV5-1,TRBJ1-5,CASSRDSPPGAQHF,TGCGCCAGCAGCAGGGACAGTCCCCCGGGGGCCCAGCATTTT
.,.,TRBV11-2,TRBJ2-6,CASSLVGRVGSSGANVLTF,TGTGCCAGCAGCTTAGTAGGGCGTGTCGGTTCCTCTGGGGCCAACGTCCTGACTTTC
.,TRBD2,TRBV7-9,TRBJ2-1,CASSTRLAGAYNEQFF,TGTGCCAGCAGCACAAGACTAGCGGGGGCCTACAATGAGCAGTTCTTC
few,.,TRBV27,TRBJ2-2,CASSLFGAGELFF,TGTGCCAGCAGTTTATTCGGAGCCGGGGAGCTGTTTTTT
.,.,TRBV9,TRBJ1-1,CASSVVKGYNTEAFF,TGTGCCAGCAGCGTAGTAAAGGGTTATAACACTGAAGCTTTCTTT
.,.,TRBV6-4,TRBJ1-1,CASSEWGIGEAFF,TGTGCCAGCAGTGAATGGGGGATAGGTGAAGCTTTCTTT
.,.,TRBV5-8,TRBJ1-6,CASTLRGSGSPLHF,TGTGCCAGCACCCTTCGGGGCAGCGGTTCACCCCTCCACTTT
.,.,TRBV19,TRBJ2-7,CASSARDGFKPSSYEQYF,TGTGCCAGTAGTGCCAGGGACGGATTTAAACCTAGCTCCTACGAGCAGTACTTC
.,.,TRBV7-2,TRBJ1-2,CASSNNRGAWDGYTF,TGTGCCAGCAGCAATAACCGGGGGGCGTGGGATGGCTACACCTTC
.,.,TRBV2,TRBJ1-2,CASIGRGRLDGYTF,TGTGCCAGCATCGGCAGAGGCAGGTTGGATGGCTACACCTTC
.,.,TRBV7-9,TRBJ2-3,CASSFPHTGTTDTQYF,TGTGCCAGCAGCTTCCCTCACACAGGGACCACAGATACGCAGTATTTT
.,TRBD2,TRBV7-9,TRBJ2-7,CASGLAGGYEQYF,TGTGCCAGCGGGCTAGCGGGGGGTTACGAGCAGTACTTC
.,TRBD2,TRBV6-1,TRBJ2-2,CASSVSFREGPGGELFF,TGTGCCAGCAGTGTCTCCTTCCGGGAGGGCCCAGGCGGGGAGCTGTTTTTT
.,TRBD1,TRBV2,TRBJ1-1,CASSIQGDTEAFF,TGTGCCAGCAGTATACAGGGGGACACTGAAGCTTTCTTT
.,.,TRBV15,TRBJ2-7,CATPLGVPYEQYF,TGTGCCACCCCCCTAGGGGTTCCCTACGAGCAGTACTTC
.,.,TRBV27,TRBJ2-3,CASSWTIGTDTQYF,TGTGCCAGCAGTTGGACTATAGGCACAGATACGCAGTATTTT
.,.,TRBV28,TRBJ2-7,CASSLEAGFDSYEQYF,TGTGCCAGCAGTTTGGAGGCGGGTTTCGACTCCTACGAGCAGTACTTC
.,.,TRBV5-1,TRBJ2-2,CASSRRGEAGTGELFF,TGCGCCAGCAGCCGGCGCGGTGAGGCGGGAACCGGGGAGCTGTTTTTT
.,.,TRBV2,TRBJ2-2,CASSRVGGELFF,TGTGCCAGCAGTCGAGTAGGTGGGGAGCTGTTTTTT
.,.,TRBV6-6,TRBJ1-1,CASRPQTRADGTEAFF,TGTGCCAGCAGACCCCAGACCAGGGCTGACGGCACTGAAGCTTTCTTT
.,.,TRBV5-1,TRBJ1-4,CASSPDTINEKLFF,TGCGCCAGCAGCCCAGACACGATTAATGAAAAACTGTTTTTT
.,.,TRBV6-6,TRBJ2-3,CASRNSEQDTQYF,TGTGCCAGCAGAAACTCAGAACAGGATACGCAGTATTTT
few,TRBD2,TRBV4-2,TRBJ2-1,CASSRDHPLAATYNEQFF,TGTGCCAGCAGCCGAGACCACCCACTAGCGGCCACCTACAATGAGCAGTTCTTC
few,TRBD2,TRBV15,TRBJ2-2,CATSMAGVYRELFF,TGTGCCACCAGCATGGCGGGAGTGTACCGGGAGCTGTTTTTT